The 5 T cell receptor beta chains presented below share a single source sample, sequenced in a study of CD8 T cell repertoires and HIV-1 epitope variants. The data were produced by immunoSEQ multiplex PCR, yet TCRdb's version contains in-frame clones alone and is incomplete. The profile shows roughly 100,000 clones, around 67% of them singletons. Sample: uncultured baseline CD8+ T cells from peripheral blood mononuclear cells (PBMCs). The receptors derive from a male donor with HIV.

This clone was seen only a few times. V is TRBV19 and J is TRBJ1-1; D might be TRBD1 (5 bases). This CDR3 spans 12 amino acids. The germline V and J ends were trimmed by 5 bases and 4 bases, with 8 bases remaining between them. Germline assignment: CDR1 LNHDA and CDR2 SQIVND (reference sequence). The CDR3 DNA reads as TGTGCCAGTAGTGGGGACGTCACTGAAGCTTTCTTT. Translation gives CASSGDVTEAFF.

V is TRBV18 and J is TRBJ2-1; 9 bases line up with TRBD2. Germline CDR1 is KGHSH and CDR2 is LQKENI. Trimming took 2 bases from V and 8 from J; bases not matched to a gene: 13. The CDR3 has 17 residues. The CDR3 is CASSPFASGATVHEQFF. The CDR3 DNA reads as TGTGCCAGCTCACCATTCGCTAGCGGGGCAACCGTGCATGAGCAGTTCTTC.

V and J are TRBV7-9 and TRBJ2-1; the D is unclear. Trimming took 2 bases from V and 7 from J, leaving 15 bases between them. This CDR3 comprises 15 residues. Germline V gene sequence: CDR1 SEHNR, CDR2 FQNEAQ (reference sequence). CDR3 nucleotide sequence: TGTGCCAGCAGCTTACCCCGTCGGCTGGGAAATGAGCAGTTCTTC. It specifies CASSLPRRLGNEQFF.

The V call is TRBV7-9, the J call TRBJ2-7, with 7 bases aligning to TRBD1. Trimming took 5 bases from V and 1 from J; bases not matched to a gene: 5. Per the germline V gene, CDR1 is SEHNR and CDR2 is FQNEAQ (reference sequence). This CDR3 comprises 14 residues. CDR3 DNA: TGTGCCAGCAGCCCCGACAGGGCGTCCTACGAGCAGTACTTC. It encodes CASSPDRASYEQYF.

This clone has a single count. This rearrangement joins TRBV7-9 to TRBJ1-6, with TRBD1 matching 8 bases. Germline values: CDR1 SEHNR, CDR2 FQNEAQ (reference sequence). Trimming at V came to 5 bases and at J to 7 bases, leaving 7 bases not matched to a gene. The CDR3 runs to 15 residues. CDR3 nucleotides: TGTGCCAGCAGCGCTAGCCAGGGGGCGAATTCACCCCTCCACTTT. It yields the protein CASSASQGANSPLHF.